This entry lists 11 T cell receptor beta chains sequenced from one sample in a study of shared clonotypes between healthy human individuals. Naive CD8 cells lacked CD45RO, underwent positive selection for CCR7 and left out terminally differentiated effector memory CD45RA+ cells. Measured with immunoSEQ multiplex PCR; TCRdb has only the in-frame clones, and not every one. The sample records around 610,000 clones, 96% being singletons. The specimen sequenced was naive CD8+ T cells sorted from blood. The receptors come from a woman aged 25-40 years in good health.

The chain uses TRBV5-1 and TRBJ2-6; D gene uncertain. Trimming pared 4 bases from V and 0 bases from J, leaving 8 bases between. From germline, CDR1 is SGHRS and CDR2 YFSETQ. The CDR3 totals 15 residues. CDR3 coding DNA: TGCGCCAGCAGCATAGCAGGCTCTGGGGCCAACGTCCTGACTTTC. This codes for CASSIAGSGANVLTF.

The rearrangement uses TRBV10-2 and TRBJ2-1, with D tentatively TRBD2 (5 bases). Trimming cost V 8 bases and J 8 bases, with 13 bases left between them. This CDR3 comprises 12 residues. Germline CDR1 WSHSY, CDR2 SAAADI. Written as DNA, the CDR3 is TGCGCCAGCCTCCTCGTCGGGGATGAGCAGTTCTTC. Translation gives CASLLVGDEQFF.

To note about this clone: Other DNA sequences in the same sample also yield this CDR3. The CDR3 sequence is CASSYSGATNEKLFF. The DNA for the CDR3 is TGTGCCAGCAGTTACTCCGGGGCAACTAATGAAAAACTGTTTTTT. V usage is TRBV6-5 and J usage is TRBJ1-4; D is unresolved. The germline CDR1 and CDR2 sequences are MNHEY and SVGAGI. The length of the CDR3 is 15 residues. V was cut by 0 bases and J by 0 bases, with 5 bases left in between.

CDR3 loop: CASSFRGTNTYTGELFF. The DNA of the CDR3 is TGTGCCAGCAGCTTCAGAGGGACTAACACCTACACCGGGGAGCTGTTTTTT. V gene TRBV7-9 combines with J gene TRBJ2-2; 7 positions agree with TRBD2. Unmatched junction bases numbered 10, after V lost 3 bases and J lost 3 bases. The germline gives CDR1 SEHNR, CDR2 FQNEAQ (reference sequence). This CDR3 comprises 17 residues.

The chain couples TRBV19 to TRBJ1-4; the D is unclear. Germline V gene sequence: CDR1 LNHDA, CDR2 SQIVND (reference sequence). The CDR3 is made up of 13 amino acids. V lost 5 bases and J 6 bases, leaving 10 bases between the germline ends. CDR3: CASSWVLYEKLFF. Here the CDR3 DNA reads TGTGCCAGTAGTTGGGTACTCTATGAAAAACTGTTTTTT.

V usage is TRBV11-2 and J usage is TRBJ2-1, with TRBD1 identical over 8 bases. From germline, CDR1 is SGHAT and CDR2 FQNNGV. The CDR3 is 17 amino acids. The junction had 12 bases not matched to a gene; V was cut back by 4 bases and J by 4 bases. CDR3 DNA: TGTGCCAGCAGCTCCACTGGGACAGGTTTCCGATACAATGAGCAGTTCTTC. Translated: CASSSTGTGFRYNEQFF.

This clone occurred once. The chain recombines TRBV5-5 with TRBJ2-7; no reliable D call. The CDR3 loop spans 16 amino acids. The V gene lost 1 base and the J gene lost 3 bases, with 17 bases spanning the gap. The germline CDR1 and CDR2 sequences are SGHKS and YYEKEE (reference sequence). The CDR3 sequence: CASSLFEVTSFYEQYF. CDR3 DNA: TGTGCCAGCAGCTTGTTTGAGGTGACGTCCTTCTACGAGCAGTACTTC. Variable domain in full (rest from reference TRBV5-5 and TRBJ2-7): DAGVTQSPTHLIKTRGQQVTLRCSPISGHKSVSWYQQVLGQGPQFIFQYYEKEERGRGNFPDRFSARQFPNYSSELNVNALLLGDSALYLCASSLFEVTSFYEQYFGPGTRLTVT.

This chain joins TRBV19 and TRBJ1-2; D is ambiguous. V was clipped by 4 bases and J by 6 bases, with 12 bases between them. The CDR3 loop spans 13 amino acids. The germline V gene encodes CDR1 LNHDA and CDR2 SQIVND (reference sequence). CDR3 protein: CASSKGTRNGYTF. The CDR3 DNA is TGTGCCAGTAGTAAGGGTACGAGGAATGGCTACACCTTC. The full variable domain, its missing parts supplied by reference TRBV19 and TRBJ1-2, is DGGITQSPKYLFRKEGQNVTLSCEQNLNHDAMYWYRQDPGQGLRLIYYSQIVNDFQKGDIAEGYSVSREKKESFPLTVTSAQKNPTAFYLCASSKGTRNGYTFGSGTRLTVV.

J is TRBJ2-7 and V is TRBV28; D gene ambiguous. Germline CDR1 is MDHEN and CDR2 is SYDVKM. The V end lost 6 bases, the J end lost 0 bases, and 15 bases lay between the germline ends. This CDR3 contains 15 residues. CDR3 amino acids: CASSPDGESSYEQYF. The CDR3 DNA is TGTGCCAGCAGCCCTGATGGGGAAAGCTCCTACGAGCAGTACTTC.

The chain is built from TRBV10-2 and TRBJ2-1; D not certain. Per germline, CDR1 WSHSY and CDR2 SAAADI. V lost 8 bases and J lost 8, with 13 bases in between. The CDR3 spans 12 residues. The CDR3 is CASGLPGYEQFF. CDR3 nucleotide sequence: TGCGCCAGCGGGCTCCCTGGCTATGAGCAGTTCTTC.

The rearrangement links TRBV28 to TRBJ1-1, with D possibly being TRBD1 (5 bases). The CDR3 spans 14 residues. V was clipped by 7 bases and J by 8 bases, with 20 bases between them. Germline CDR1 is MDHEN and CDR2 is SYDVKM. The CDR3 region has the DNA TGTGCCAGCACGGCAGGGTCATCACCCCAGGAAGCTTTCTTT. This translates into CASTAGSSPQEAFF.